This T cell receptor beta chain was profiled in a study of blood T cell repertoires in COVID-19. How the authors handled the data: It was from reference gene primer amplification that nucleated cell counts were estimated. Data came from immunoSEQ multiplex PCR; TCRdb stores just in-frame clones and leaves some out. The DNA was the basis for D and trimming; V, J and clone size are from that table. There are a few hundred thousand clones in the sample; roughly 90% occur only once, and approximately 3% lies in the top ten. CDR1 and CDR2 (germline): MNHEY, SVGAGI. CDR3 size: 14 residues. V was trimmed by 5 bases and J by 0 bases, leaving 5 bases between them. Seattle patients were enrolled while actively infected and followed longitudinally. Details on this clone: This sample includes further DNA sequences coding for the same CDR3.

The receptor comes from a woman younger than 45 with COVID-19, enrolled during active disease. The sample was peripheral blood. The chain carries TRBV6-5 and TRBJ1-6, with unresolved D. The CDR3 DNA follows: TGTGCCAGCAGTCGGAGCTCCTATAATTCACCCCTCCACTTT. Protein: CASSRSSYNSPLHF.